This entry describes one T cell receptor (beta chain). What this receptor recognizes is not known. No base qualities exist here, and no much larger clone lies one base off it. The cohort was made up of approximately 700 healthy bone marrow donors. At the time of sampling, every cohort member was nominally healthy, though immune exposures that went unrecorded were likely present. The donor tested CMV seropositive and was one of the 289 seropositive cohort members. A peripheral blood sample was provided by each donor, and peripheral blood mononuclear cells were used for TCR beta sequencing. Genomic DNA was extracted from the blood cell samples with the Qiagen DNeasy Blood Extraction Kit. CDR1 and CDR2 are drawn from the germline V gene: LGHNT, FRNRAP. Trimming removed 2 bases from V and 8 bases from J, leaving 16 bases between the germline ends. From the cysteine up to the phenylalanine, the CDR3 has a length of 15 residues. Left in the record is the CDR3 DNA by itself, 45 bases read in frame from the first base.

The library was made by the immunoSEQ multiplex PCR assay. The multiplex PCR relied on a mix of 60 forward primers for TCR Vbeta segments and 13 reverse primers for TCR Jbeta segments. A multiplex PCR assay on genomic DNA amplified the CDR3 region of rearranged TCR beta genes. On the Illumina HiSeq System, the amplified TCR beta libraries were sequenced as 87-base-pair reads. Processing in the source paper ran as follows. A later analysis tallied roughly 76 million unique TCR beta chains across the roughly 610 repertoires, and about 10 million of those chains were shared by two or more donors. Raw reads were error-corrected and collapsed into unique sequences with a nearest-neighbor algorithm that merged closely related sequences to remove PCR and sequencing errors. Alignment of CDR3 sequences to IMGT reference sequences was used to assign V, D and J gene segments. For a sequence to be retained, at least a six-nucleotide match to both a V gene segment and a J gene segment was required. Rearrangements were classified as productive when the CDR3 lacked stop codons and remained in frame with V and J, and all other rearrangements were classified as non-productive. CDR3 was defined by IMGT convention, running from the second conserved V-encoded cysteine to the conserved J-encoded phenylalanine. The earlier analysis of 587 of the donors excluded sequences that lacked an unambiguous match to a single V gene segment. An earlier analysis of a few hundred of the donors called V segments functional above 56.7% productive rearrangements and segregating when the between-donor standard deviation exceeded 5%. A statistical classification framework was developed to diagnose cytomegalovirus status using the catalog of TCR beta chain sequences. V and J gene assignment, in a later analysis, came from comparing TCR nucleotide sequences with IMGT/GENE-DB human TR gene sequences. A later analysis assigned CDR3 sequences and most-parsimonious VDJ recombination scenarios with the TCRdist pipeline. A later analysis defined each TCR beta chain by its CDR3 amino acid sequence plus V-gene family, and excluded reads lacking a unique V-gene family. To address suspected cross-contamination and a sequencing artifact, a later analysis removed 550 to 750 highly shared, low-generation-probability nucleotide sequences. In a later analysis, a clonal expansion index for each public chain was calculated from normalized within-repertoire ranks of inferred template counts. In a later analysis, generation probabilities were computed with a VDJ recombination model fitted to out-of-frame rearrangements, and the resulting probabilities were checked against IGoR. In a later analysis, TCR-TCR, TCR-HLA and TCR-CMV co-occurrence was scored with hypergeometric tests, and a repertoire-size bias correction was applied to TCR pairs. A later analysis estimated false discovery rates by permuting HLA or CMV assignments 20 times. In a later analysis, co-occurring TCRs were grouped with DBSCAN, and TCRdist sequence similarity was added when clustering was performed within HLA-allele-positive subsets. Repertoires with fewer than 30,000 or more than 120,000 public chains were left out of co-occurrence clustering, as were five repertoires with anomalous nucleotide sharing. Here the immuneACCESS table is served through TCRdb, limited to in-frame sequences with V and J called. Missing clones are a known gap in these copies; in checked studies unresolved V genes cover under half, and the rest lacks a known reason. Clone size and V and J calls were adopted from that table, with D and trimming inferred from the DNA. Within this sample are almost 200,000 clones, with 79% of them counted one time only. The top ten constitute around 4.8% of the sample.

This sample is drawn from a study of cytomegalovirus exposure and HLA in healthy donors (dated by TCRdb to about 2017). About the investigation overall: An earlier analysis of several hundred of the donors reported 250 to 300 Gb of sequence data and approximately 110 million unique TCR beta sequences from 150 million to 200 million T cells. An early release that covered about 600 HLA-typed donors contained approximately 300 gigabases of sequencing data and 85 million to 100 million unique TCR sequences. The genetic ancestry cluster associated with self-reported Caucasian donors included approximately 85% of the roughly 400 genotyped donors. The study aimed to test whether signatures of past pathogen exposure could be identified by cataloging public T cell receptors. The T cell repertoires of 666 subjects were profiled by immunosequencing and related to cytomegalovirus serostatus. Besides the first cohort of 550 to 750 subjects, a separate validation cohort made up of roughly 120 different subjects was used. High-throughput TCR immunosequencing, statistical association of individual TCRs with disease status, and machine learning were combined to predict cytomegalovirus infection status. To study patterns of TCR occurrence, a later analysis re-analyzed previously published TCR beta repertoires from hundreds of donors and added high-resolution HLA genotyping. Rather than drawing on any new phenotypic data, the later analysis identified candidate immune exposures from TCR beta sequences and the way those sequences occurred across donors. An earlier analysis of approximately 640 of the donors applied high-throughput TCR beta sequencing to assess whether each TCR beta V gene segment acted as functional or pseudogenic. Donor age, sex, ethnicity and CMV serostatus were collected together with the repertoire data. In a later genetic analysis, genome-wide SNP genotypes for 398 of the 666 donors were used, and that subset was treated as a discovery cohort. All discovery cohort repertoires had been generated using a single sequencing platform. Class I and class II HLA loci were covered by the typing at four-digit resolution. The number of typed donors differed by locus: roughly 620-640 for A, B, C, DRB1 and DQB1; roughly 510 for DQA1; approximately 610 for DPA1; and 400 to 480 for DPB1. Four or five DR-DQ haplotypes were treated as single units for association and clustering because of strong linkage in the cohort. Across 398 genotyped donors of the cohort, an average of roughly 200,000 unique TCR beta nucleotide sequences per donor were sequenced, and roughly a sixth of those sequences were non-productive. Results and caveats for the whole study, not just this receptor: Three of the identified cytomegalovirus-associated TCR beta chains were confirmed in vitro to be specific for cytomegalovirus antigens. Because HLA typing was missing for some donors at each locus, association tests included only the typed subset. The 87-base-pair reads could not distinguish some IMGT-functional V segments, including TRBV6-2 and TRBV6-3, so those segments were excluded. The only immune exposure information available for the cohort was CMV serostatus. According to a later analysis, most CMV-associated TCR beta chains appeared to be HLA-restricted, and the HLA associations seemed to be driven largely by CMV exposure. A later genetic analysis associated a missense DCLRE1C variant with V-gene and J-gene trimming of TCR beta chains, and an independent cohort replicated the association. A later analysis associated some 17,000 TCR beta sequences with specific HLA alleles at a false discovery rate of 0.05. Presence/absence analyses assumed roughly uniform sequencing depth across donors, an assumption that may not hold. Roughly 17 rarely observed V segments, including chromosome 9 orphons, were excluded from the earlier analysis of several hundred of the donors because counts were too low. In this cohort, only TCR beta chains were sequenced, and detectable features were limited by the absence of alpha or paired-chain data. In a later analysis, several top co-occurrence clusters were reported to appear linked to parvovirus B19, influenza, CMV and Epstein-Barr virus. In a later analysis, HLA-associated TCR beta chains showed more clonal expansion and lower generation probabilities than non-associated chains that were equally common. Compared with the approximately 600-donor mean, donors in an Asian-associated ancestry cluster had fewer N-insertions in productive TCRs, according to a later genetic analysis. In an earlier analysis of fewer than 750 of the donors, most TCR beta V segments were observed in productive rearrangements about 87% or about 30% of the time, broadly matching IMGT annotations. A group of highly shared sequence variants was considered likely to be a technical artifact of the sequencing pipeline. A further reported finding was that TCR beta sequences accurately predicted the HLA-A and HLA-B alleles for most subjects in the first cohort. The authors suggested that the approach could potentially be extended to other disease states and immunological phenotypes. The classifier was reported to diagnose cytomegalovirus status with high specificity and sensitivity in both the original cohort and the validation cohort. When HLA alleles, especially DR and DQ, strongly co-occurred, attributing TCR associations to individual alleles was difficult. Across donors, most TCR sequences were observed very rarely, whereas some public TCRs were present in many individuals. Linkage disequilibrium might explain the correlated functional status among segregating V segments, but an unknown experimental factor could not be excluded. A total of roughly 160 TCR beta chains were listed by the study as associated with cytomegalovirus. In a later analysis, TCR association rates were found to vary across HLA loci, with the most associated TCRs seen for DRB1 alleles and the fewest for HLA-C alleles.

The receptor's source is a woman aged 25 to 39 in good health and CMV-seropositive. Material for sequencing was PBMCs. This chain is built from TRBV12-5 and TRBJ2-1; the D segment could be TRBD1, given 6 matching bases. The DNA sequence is TGTGCTAGTGGTTTGTCACAGGGCCAATTGGATGAGCAGTTCTTC. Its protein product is CASGLSQGQLDEQFF.